The clone carrying this T cell receptor (beta chain) was observed a few times. What it binds is not known. MiXCR, applied by TCRdb to the 5' RACE reads, yields one record per CDR3 protein. The sample carries some 690,000 distinct CDR3 sequences, around 20% recorded once. This entry comes from a study of identical twins. Study-level points and caveats: A cross-sectional statistical analysis, not follow-up of the same donors, supported the conclusions. Zero-insertion findings could be partly confounded by invariant cells (MAIT and iNKT cells).

The CDR3 is 14 residues long. The sample also formed part of further work on T cells expressing NK-cell markers. From that report: The authors applied an anti-gamma-delta TCR antibody in several experiments, and it restricted sorting to alpha-beta TCR T cells.

The source is a woman aged 18-35 years in good health. What was sequenced was PBMCs. The J gene is TRBJ2-2, the V gene TRBV21-1; the table gives TRBD1 as D, unverified against the DNA. TRBV21-1 is tagged as a pseudogene. The CDR3 DNA is TGTGCCAGCACACAGGGGGCGCGTGGCGGGGAGCTGTTTTTT. It translates to CASTQGARGGELFF.